Listed below are T cell receptor beta chains from one sample, sequenced in a study of CD8 T cells in ankylosing spondylitis. TCRdb used MiXCR to reprocess the 5' RACE reads, holding one entry per CDR3 protein. The sample has more than 600,000 distinct CDR3 sequences, 15% to 20% seen once. The source material was blood, either unsorted or a sorted T cell fraction (not recorded which). These receptor sequences come from a male donor with ankylosing spondylitis. CDR3s include the opening cysteine and the closing phenylalanine or tryptophan. Fields, in order: V gene, D gene, clone size, J gene, CDR3 DNA, CDR3 protein. D genes are given only for firm matches. A row's size may be missing; if present it is once, few, many or a size class.

TRBV5-1	-	few	TRBJ2-1	TGCGCCAGCAGCTTGGAGATACAGGGTTCCTACAATGAGCAGTTCTTC	CASSLEIQGSYNEQFF
TRBV20-1	-	-	TRBJ1-3	TGCAGTGCTAGAGATGTGGCTAACTCTGGAAACACCATATATTTT	CSARDVANSGNTIYF
TRBV3-1	-	few	TRBJ2-7	TGTGCCAGCAGCCCAATGTACAGGGACGCCTACGAGCAGTACTTC	CASSPMYRDAYEQYF
TRBV3-1	-	few	TRBJ2-1	TGTGCCAGCAGCGACCCCCCCGGGGAGCAGTTCTTC	CASSDPPGEQFF
TRBV6-5	-	few	TRBJ1-5	TGTGCCAGCAGTACCGACAGAAACAATCAGCCCCAGCATTTT	CASSTDRNNQPQHF
TRBV7-8	TRBD1	-	TRBJ2-7	TGTGCCAGCAGAGAGGCTGGGACAGCGCGAGGCGAGCAGTACTTC	CASREAGTARGEQYF
TRBV4-1	-	few	TRBJ2-1	TGCGCCAGCAGCCAAGACGGGACGGGCCCCTACAATGAGCAGTTCTTC	CASSQDGTGPYNEQFF
TRBV27	TRBD1	-	TRBJ2-7	TGTGCCAGCAGTCACAGGGGGAGCTCCTACGAGCAGTACTTC	CASSHRGSSYEQYF
TRBV27	TRBD1	few	TRBJ2-1	TGTGCCAGCAGTTTATCGCGACAGGGGGGGGATGAGCAGTTCTTC	CASSLSRQGGDEQFF
TRBV2	-	-	TRBJ1-2	TGTGCCAGCAGTGGCGGTTTCAATGGCTACACCTTC	CASSGGFNGYTF
TRBV5-1	TRBD2	-	TRBJ2-1	TGCGCCAGCAGCGGCTCTAGCGGTTACAATGAGCAGTTCTTC	CASSGSSGYNEQFF
TRBV7-2	TRBD1	-	TRBJ1-2	TGTGCCAGCAGCCTACCGGACAGGGCAGATGGCTACACCTTC	CASSLPDRADGYTF
TRBV3-1	-	-	TRBJ1-6	TGTGCCAGCAGCCAAGGTCACTGGTCACCCCTCCACTTT	CASSQGHWSPLHF
TRBV6-2/TRBV6-3	-	-	TRBJ1-1	TGTGCCAGCAGAACTAACACTATCCGGAACACTGAAGCTTTCTTT	CASRTNTIRNTEAFF
TRBV5-5	-	few	TRBJ1-2	TGTGCCAGCAGCTTTGCGGAATCCTATGGCTACACCTTC	CASSFAESYGYTF
TRBV29-1	-	few	TRBJ2-3	TGCAGCGTTGAGGAGGGGTCAGATACGCAGTATTTT	CSVEEGSDTQYF
TRBV20-1	TRBD1	few	TRBJ2-5	TGCAGTGCGCGGACAGGGGGCAGCGAGACCCAGTACTTC	CSARTGGSETQYF
TRBV2	-	few	TRBJ2-7	TGTGCCAGCAGCCCTACAGGGATCAACGAGCAGTACTTC	CASSPTGINEQYF
TRBV7-7	TRBD2	-	TRBJ2-7	TGTGCCAGCCACGGGCGGGAGGGCCCTTACGAGCAGTACTTC	CASHGREGPYEQYF
TRBV28	-	-	TRBJ2-7	TGTGCCAGCAGTCTAGGGATCGGGGGCTTCTACGAGCAGTACTTC	CASSLGIGGFYEQYF
TRBV6-1	-	once	TRBJ2-2	TGTGCCAGCAGGCCCCTCGTAGAGTGGGAGAACACCGGGGAGCTGTTTTTT	CASRPLVEWENTGELFF
TRBV27	-	-	TRBJ1-2	TGTGCCACCAAAGGGGACTATGGCTACACCTTC	CATKGDYGYTF
TRBV5-1	TRBD1	-	TRBJ1-2	TGCGCCAGCAGCTTAAGGGGGCTTCCCTATGGCTACACCTTC	CASSLRGLPYGYTF
TRBV29-1	TRBD1	many	TRBJ2-3	TGCAGCGTCACCACGGGACAGACAGATACGCAGTATTTT	CSVTTGQTDTQYF
TRBV5-1	TRBD1	few	TRBJ1-2	TGCGCCAGCAGCTTGGCCACAGGGGGCGTCTATGGCTACACCTTC	CASSLATGGVYGYTF
TRBV20-1	TRBD2	-	TRBJ2-7	TGCAGTGCTAGAGGGGACTACTCCTACGAGCAGTACTTC	CSARGDYSYEQYF
TRBV5-1	TRBD1	few	TRBJ1-2	TGCGCCAGCAGCTTGGCAGGGGGGCATGGCTACACCTTC	CASSLAGGHGYTF
TRBV7-8	-	few	TRBJ1-6	TGTGCCAGCAGCTTAAAGGAGGGGACATACCTCCACTTT	CASSLKEGTYLHF
TRBV5-1	-	few	TRBJ1-1	TGCGCCAGCAGCCGGACAGCGTCAACGAGATCGAACACTGAAGCTTTCTTT	CASSRTASTRSNTEAFF
TRBV4-1	-	many	TRBJ1-1	TGCGCCAGCAGCCCGGGGGGAGCGAACACTGAAGCTTTCTTT	CASSPGGANTEAFF
TRBV6-1	-	few	TRBJ2-2	TGTGCCAGTGGGACGGGGCCAAACACCGGGGAGCTGTTTTTT	CASGTGPNTGELFF
TRBV4-1	-	-	TRBJ1-1	TGCGCCAGCAGCCAGATGGGCCCGGATGGCACTGAAGCTTTCTTT	CASSQMGPDGTEAFF
TRBV6-2/TRBV6-3	-	-	TRBJ2-3	TGTGCCAGCAGTCTGGACAAGAGTGCTAGCACAGATACGCAGTATTTT	CASSLDKSASTDTQYF
TRBV27	TRBD2	-	TRBJ2-1	TGTGCCAGCAGTCCAGGACTAGCGGGCAGGTTTGAGCAGTTCTTC	CASSPGLAGRFEQFF
TRBV5-1	TRBD2	-	TRBJ2-1	TGCGCCAGCAGGCTTGGGTTTGGGCGGGAGATGAATGAGCAGTTCTTC	CASRLGFGREMNEQFF
TRBV12-3/TRBV12-4	-	many	TRBJ2-5	TGTGCCAGCAGTGCACCACGGGCCCAAGTAGGGGCCCAGTACTTC	CASSAPRAQVGAQYF
TRBV18	TRBD2	once	TRBJ2-7	TGTGCCAGCTCACCAACGGCTAGCGGATACGAGCAGTACTTC	CASSPTASGYEQYF
TRBV28	-	few	TRBJ2-1	TGTGCCAGCGGAGTAGGATACAATGAGCAGTTCTTC	CASGVGYNEQFF
TRBV7-2	TRBD2	few	TRBJ2-1	TGTGCCAGCAGCCTCTGGGCGGGAGAACCCTACAATGAGCAGTTCTTC	CASSLWAGEPYNEQFF
TRBV30	TRBD1	-	TRBJ2-7	TGTGCCTGGAGTGGAGGGACAGGGGCCTACGAGCAGTACTTC	CAWSGGTGAYEQYF
TRBV11-1	-	few	TRBJ2-2	TGTGCCAGCAGTAGAGGGACTCTGAACACCGGGGAGCTGTTTTTT	CASSRGTLNTGELFF
TRBV12-3/TRBV12-4	TRBD1	few	TRBJ2-2	TGTGCCAGCAGTCCGACAGGGGGCTACACCGGGGAGCTGTTTTTT	CASSPTGGYTGELFF
TRBV7-9	TRBD2	few	TRBJ2-2	TGTGCCAGCAGCCTAAGCGGGAACTCGAAGGAGCTGTTTTTT	CASSLSGNSKELFF
TRBV7-9	-	few	TRBJ2-7	TGTGCCAGCAGCACAGACAAGAGTATCGACTACGAGCAGTACTTC	CASSTDKSIDYEQYF
TRBV20-1	TRBD2	-	TRBJ2-7	TGCAGTGCTAGAGTACTAGCGGGGCTCCCCTACGAGCAGTACTTC	CSARVLAGLPYEQYF
TRBV29-1	-	-	TRBJ1-1	TGCAGCGTTGAAGTGCCTGAGGTCCCTGAAGCTTTCTTT	CSVEVPEVPEAFF
TRBV29-1	TRBD2	few	TRBJ2-1	TGCAGCGTTGAAGATCGGACTAGCGGGAGTCTCCCCTCTAATGAGCAGTTCTTC	CSVEDRTSGSLPSNEQFF
TRBV7-8	TRBD1	-	TRBJ1-2	TGTGCCAGCAGCTTAGACGCGACAGGGCTTTATGGCTACACCTTC	CASSLDATGLYGYTF